The 30 T cell receptor beta chains below were found in one sample sequenced in a study of shared clonotypes between healthy human individuals. The assay was immunoSEQ multiplex PCR, and TCRdb's table has in-frame clones only and misses some. The table records approximately 1.5 million clones, around 98% of them present only once. The source material was naive CD4+ T cells sorted from blood. Subset specified: CD45RA+ positively selected. Receptors were obtained from a man aged 30-40 years in good health.

This clone was picked up one time. The rearrangement links TRBV30 to TRBJ2-5; 16 bases are shared with TRBD2. This CDR3 is 18 amino acids long. Trimming cost V 4 bases and J 4 bases; bases outside gene matches: 12. The germline CDR1 and CDR2 sequences are GTSNPN and SVGIG (reference sequence). The CDR3: CAWKSGTSGRAHGETQYF. The CDR3 DNA follows: TGTGCCTGGAAGAGTGGGACTAGCGGGAGGGCCCACGGAGAGACCCAGTACTTC.

The rearrangement links TRBV11-3 to TRBJ2-1; either TRBD1 or TRBD2 may supply D (5 bases each). Between the trimmed V and J ends, which lost 5 bases and 9 bases, there was a span of 14 bases. CDR1 is SGHNT, CDR2 YENEEA, per germline. This CDR3 spans 13 amino acids. The CDR3 coding sequence is TGTGCCAGCAGCGTTGCGAGGGGCGGTGAGCAGTTCTTC. This codes for CASSVARGGEQFF.

The rearrangement joins TRBV27 to TRBJ1-1, with 8 bases fitting TRBD1. Germline values: CDR1 MNHEY, CDR2 SMNVEV (reference sequence). With 5 bases clipped from V and 6 bases from J, the junction kept 14 bases outside the gene matches. This CDR3 comprises 16 residues. The CDR3 protein is CASSRFPGTGIAEAFF. The CDR3 DNA follows: TGTGCCAGCAGTCGATTCCCCGGGACAGGCATCGCTGAAGCTTTCTTT.

The chain joins TRBV5-1 to TRBJ1-3; TRBD1 agrees at 7 bases. Germline lookup yields CDR1 SGHRS and CDR2 YFSETQ. Trimming at V came to 4 bases and at J to 0 bases, leaving 7 bases not matched to a gene. This CDR3 spans 16 amino acids. The CDR3 DNA sequence: TGCGCCAGCAGCGTGGACAGGCAAGACTCTGGAAACACCATATATTTT. Translated: CASSVDRQDSGNTIYF.

This chain joins TRBV28 and TRBJ1-5; perhaps TRBD1 as D (5 bases). Looked up from germline, CDR1 is MDHEN and CDR2 is SYDVKM. This CDR3 is 14 amino acids long. V dropped 5 bases and J dropped 4 bases, with 12 bases sitting between them. In DNA, the CDR3 is TGTGCCAGCAGTAGGGGAGGTACGAATCAGCCCCAGCATTTT. It codes for CASSRGGTNQPQHF.

The chain links TRBV25-1 to TRBJ2-2; D unclear. Deletions cut 7 bases from V and 4 bases from J, with 7 bases between. This CDR3 has 12 residues. Germline V gene sequence: CDR1 MGHDK, CDR2 SYGVNS. This CDR3 reads CASTWSTGELFF. The CDR3 region has the DNA TGTGCCAGCACTTGGAGCACCGGGGAGCTGTTTTTT.

The genes are TRBV9 and TRBJ2-1, with 14 nucleotides matching TRBD2. The trim removed 3 bases at V and 7 bases at J, leaving 15 bases unmatched. Germline V CDR1 and CDR2: SGDLS, YYNGEE. The CDR3 has 19 amino acids. The DNA for the CDR3 is TGTGCCAGCAGCGAGGGGACTAGCGGGAGATGGAGGGGAAGGAATGAGCAGTTCTTC. It is translated as CASSEGTSGRWRGRNEQFF.

The gene calls are TRBV11-2 and TRBJ2-4, with D tentatively TRBD2 (6 bases). The CDR3 extends over 14 amino acids. Germline V gives CDR1 SGHAT, CDR2 FQNNGV. Trimming removed 1 base from V and 6 bases from J, with 10 bases in between. Here the CDR3 reads CASSLGGRTNIQYF. The CDR3 bases are TGTGCCAGCAGCTTAGGGGGGAGGACAAACATTCAGTACTTC.

The rearrangement joins TRBV7-2 to TRBJ2-2; D remains unclear. The CDR3 covers 15 residues. Germline lookup yields CDR1 SGHTA and CDR2 FQGNSA. Between the trimmed V and J ends, which lost 1 base and 6 bases, there was a span of 12 bases. CDR3 sequence reads: CASSLEFQAPGELFF. CDR3 in DNA: TGTGCCAGCAGCTTAGAGTTCCAGGCTCCCGGGGAGCTGTTTTTT.

The chain recombines TRBV5-4 with TRBJ2-3; the D is unclear. There are 15 residues in the CDR3. V lost 0 bases, J lost 3 bases, and 11 bases lay in between. CDR1 and CDR2 from the germline V gene are SGHNT and YYREEE (reference sequence). The DNA for the CDR3 is TGTGCCAGCAGCTTGGGTGGGGAAGGGACAGATACGCAGTATTTT. Its protein is CASSLGGEGTDTQYF. The complete variable domain, with remaining parts taken from reference TRBV5-4 and TRBJ2-3, reads ETGVTQSPTHLIKTRGQQVTLRCSSQSGHNTVSWYQQALGQGPQFIFQYYREEENGRGNFPPRFSGLQFPNYSSELNVNALELDDSALYLCASSLGGEGTDTQYFGPGTRLTVL.

The rearrangement joins TRBV27 to TRBJ2-3; weak D call: TRBD1 (6 bases). V was trimmed by 8 bases and J by 4 bases, leaving 16 bases between them. Germline V gene lookup returns CDR1 MNHEY and CDR2 SMNVEV (reference sequence). This CDR3 is 14 amino acids long. The CDR3 reads CASDLRGPPDTQYF. CDR3 bases: TGTGCCAGCGATCTCAGGGGCCCCCCAGATACGCAGTATTTT.

This chain uses TRBV7-6 with TRBJ2-2; 7 bases are shared with TRBD2. The CDR3 covers 16 residues. Looked up from germline, CDR1 is SGHVS and CDR2 is FNYEAQ. V shed 10 bases, J shed 1 base, and the junction held 12 bases outside the gene matches. CDR3 in amino acids: CATQGAGRMNTGELFF. The DNA of the CDR3 is TGTGCCACGCAAGGGGCCGGGAGGATGAACACCGGGGAGCTGTTTTTT.

CDR3 region: CASSEMGSGHNEQFF. DNA for the CDR3: TGTGCCAGCAGTGAGATGGGTAGCGGCCACAATGAGCAGTTCTTC. The chain is built from TRBV2 and TRBJ2-1; D is possibly TRBD2 (6 bases). CDR1 is SNHLY, CDR2 FYNNEI, per germline. V was pared by 3 bases and J by 5 bases, with 14 bases between. CDR3 size: 15 residues.

The V gene is TRBV10-3, the J gene TRBJ2-3, with D perhaps assigned TRBD1 or TRBD2 (5 bases each). The CDR3 runs to 14 residues. Deletions cut 8 bases from V and 6 bases from J, with 18 bases between. CDR1 is ENHRY and CDR2 is SYGVKD in the germline V gene. DNA for the CDR3: TGTGCCATCGGTCCCGGGACGCCCAGTGATACGCAGTATTTT. It encodes CAIGPGTPSDTQYF.

The chain joins TRBV19 to TRBJ1-1, with 9 bases that match TRBD1. The ends lost 2 bases at V and 5 bases at J; junction bases unmatched: 3. This CDR3 has 14 residues. Germline V gene sequence: CDR1 LNHDA, CDR2 SQIVND (reference sequence). The CDR3 loop reads CASSIRTGVTEAFF. The CDR3 DNA follows: TGTGCCAGTAGTATAAGGACAGGGGTAACTGAAGCTTTCTTT.

The chain has TRBV7-8 and TRBJ1-2; possibly TRBD1 for D (6 bases). The CDR3 length is 15 residues. V was shortened by 3 bases and J by 2 bases, with 13 bases between the two germline ends. Per the germline V gene, CDR1 is SGHVS and CDR2 is FQNEAQ. The CDR3 nucleotides are TGTGCCAGCAGCTTCAAACGGGGGCGAAACTATGGCTACACCTTC. Its translation is CASSFKRGRNYGYTF.

The genes are TRBV6-5 and TRBJ1-2; D is unclear. The CDR3 loop spans 11 amino acids. Germline CDR1 and CDR2: MNHEY and SVGAGI. The V and J ends lost 6 bases and 8 bases respectively, with 10 bases between them. The CDR3 is CASSHPGGYTF. The CDR3 DNA reads as TGTGCCAGCAGCCACCCCGGCGGCTACACCTTC.

J is TRBJ2-7 and V is TRBV5-6; D may be TRBD1 (7 bases). Trimming took off 3 bases at V and 3 bases at J, with 16 bases between the two ends. The CDR3 covers 15 residues. Germline CDR1 reads SGHDT; CDR2 reads YYEEEE. CDR3 sequence reads: CASSSTGDSHYEQYF. The CDR3 nucleotides are TGTGCCAGCAGCTCCACGGGGGACAGCCACTACGAGCAGTACTTC.

The chain has TRBV19 and TRBJ2-5, with a possible D match to TRBD2 (5 bases). The CDR3 has 15 residues. Germline CDR1 is LNHDA and CDR2 is SQIVND (reference sequence). The V gene lost 4 bases and the J gene lost 9 bases, with 21 bases spanning the gap. CDR3 sequence (DNA): TGTGCCAGTAGTAGAGGGCCTACGTATAGTGAGGCCCAGTACTTC. Translated: CASSRGPTYSEAQYF.

The chain uses TRBV2 and TRBJ2-1; weak D call: TRBD2 (6 bases). The germline CDR1 and CDR2 sequences are SNHLY and FYNNEI. CDR3 length: 10 residues. V lost 8 bases, J lost 12 bases, and 11 bases lay in between. The CDR3 DNA sequence: TGTGCCAGCCGTAGCGGTCGGCAGTTCTTC. As protein: CASRSGRQFF. Drawing the rest from reference TRBV2 and TRBJ2-1, the complete variable domain is EPEVTQTPSHQVTQMGQEVILRCVPISNHLYFYWYRQILGQKVEFLVSFYNNEISEKSEIFDDQFSVERPDGSNFTLKIRSTKLEDSAMYFCASRSGRQFFGPGTRLTVL.

V usage is TRBV5-1 and J usage is TRBJ2-2; D gene uncertain. With 4 bases removed from V and 6 bases from J, the gap between germline ends came to 13 bases. The CDR3 consists of 14 residues. Germline V lookup: CDR1 SGHRS, CDR2 YFSETQ. The chain's CDR3 is CASSPPALAGELFF. CDR3 sequence (DNA): TGCGCCAGCAGCCCCCCCGCCCTAGCCGGGGAGCTGTTTTTT. Together with reference TRBV5-1 and TRBJ2-2, the CDR3 gives the full variable domain: KAGVTQTPRYLIKTRGQQVTLSCSPISGHRSVSWYQQTPGQGLQFLFEYFSETQRNKGNFPGRFSGRQFSNSRSEMNVSTLELGDSALYLCASSPPALAGELFFGEGSRLTVL.

The rearrangement uses TRBV5-1 and TRBJ2-1; 9 bases line up with TRBD1. CDR1 and CDR2 (germline): SGHRS, YFSETQ. With V trimmed by 4 bases and J by 5 bases, 4 bases remained unmatched. This CDR3 contains 14 residues. CDR3 sequence reads: CASSTDRGDNEQFF. In nucleotides, the CDR3 is TGCGCCAGCAGCACTGACAGGGGGGACAATGAGCAGTTCTTC.

This clone was seen once. The chain combines TRBV10-3 with TRBJ2-3, with TRBD1 matching over 7 bases. Germline V gives CDR1 ENHRY, CDR2 SYGVKD. Germline trimming cut 5 bases from V and 4 bases from J; bases unmatched to any gene: 3. This CDR3 contains 13 residues. CDR3 residues: CAISTGVADTQYF. DNA for the CDR3: TGTGCCATCAGTACAGGGGTCGCAGATACGCAGTATTTT.

The chain joins TRBV11-3 to TRBJ2-5; a possible D gene is TRBD1 (5 bases). The germline gives CDR1 SGHNT, CDR2 YENEEA. The V gene lost 4 bases and the J gene lost 2 bases, with 11 bases spanning the gap. The CDR3 is 14 residues long. For the CDR3, the DNA is TGTGCCAGCAGCTCACAGGAAGGGCAAGAGACCCAGTACTTC. It is translated as CASSSQEGQETQYF.

V gene TRBV10-3 combines with J gene TRBJ2-2; D is unresolved. Trimming left V 8 bases short and J 0 bases short, with 4 bases between. Germline assignment: CDR1 ENHRY and CDR2 SYGVKD. The CDR3 loop spans 12 amino acids. This CDR3 reads CAIGTNTGELFF. CDR3 coding DNA: TGTGCCATCGGGACGAACACCGGGGAGCTGTTTTTT.

The genes are TRBV2 and TRBJ2-7; unclear D gene. Germline-derived CDR1 and CDR2 are SNHLY and FYNNEI. This CDR3 region has 13 residues. V was shortened by 4 bases and J by 1 base, with 8 bases between the two germline ends. DNA for the CDR3: TGTGCCAGCAGTGCGTTGAGATCCTACGAGCAGTACTTC. Translation gives CASSALRSYEQYF.

The genes are TRBV6-6 and TRBJ2-4; D uncertain. Trimming cost V 0 bases and J 13 bases, with 13 bases left between them. Looked up from germline, CDR1 is MNHNY and CDR2 is SVGAGI (reference sequence). The length of the CDR3 is 13 residues. Written as DNA, the CDR3 is TGTGCCAGCAGTTACTCGAGAGGCGGTCTGCAGTACTTC. Its protein is CASSYSRGGLQYF.

The chain joins TRBV27 to TRBJ1-6; D gene uncertain. CDR1 and CDR2 (germline): MNHEY, SMNVEV (reference sequence). With 2 bases removed from V and 7 bases from J, the gap between germline ends came to 6 bases. The CDR3 totals 13 residues. The CDR3 is CASSLVRNSPLHF. The DNA of the CDR3 is TGTGCCAGCAGTTTAGTGAGGAATTCACCCCTCCACTTT.

The chain combines TRBV2 with TRBJ2-7, with D hard to call. CDR3 size: 12 residues. Trimming took 7 bases from V and 6 from J, leaving 13 bases between them. The V gene's germline CDR1 is SNHLY and CDR2 FYNNEI. The CDR3 sequence: CASMMAAPEQYF. CDR3 bases: TGTGCCAGCATGATGGCAGCACCCGAGCAGTACTTC.

The chain joins TRBV15 to TRBJ2-3; TRBD2 matches at 8 bases. Trimming took 1 base from V and 7 from J; bases not matched to a gene: 1. This CDR3 comprises 13 residues. The germline gives CDR1 LNHNV, CDR2 YYDKDF (reference sequence). This CDR3 reads CATSRAGGNTQYF. The CDR3 region has the DNA TGTGCCACCAGCAGAGCGGGGGGGAATACGCAGTATTTT.